The 13 T cell receptor beta chains below all came from one sample that was sequenced in a study of blood T cell repertoires in COVID-19. Libraries were prepared by immunoSEQ multiplex PCR; TCRdb keeps only in-frame clonotypes and omits some of them. The data show around 97,000 clones, around 87% seen once. Sequenced sample: peripheral blood. The receptors originated from a human donor in a cohort sampled during active COVID-19.

This chain connects TRBV12-3 or TRBV12-4 to TRBJ1-1; D not certain. The CDR3 is 13 residues long. Between the trimmed V and J ends, which lost 2 bases and 1 base, there was a span of 5 bases. CDR3 DNA: TGTGCCAGCAGTTTACGAGAGAACACTGAAGCTTTCTTT. Its protein product is CASSLRENTEAFF.

The chain carries TRBV10-3 and TRBJ1-6; 10 nucleotides align to TRBD1. Germline CDR1 and CDR2: ENHRY and SYGVKD. With 8 bases clipped from V and 0 bases from J, the junction kept 7 bases outside the gene matches. CDR3 length: 17 amino acids. CDR3 coding DNA: TGTGCCATCCGACAGGGGGCTTCAAGCTCCTATAATTCACCCCTCCACTTT. Protein sequence: CAIRQGASSSYNSPLHF.

The chain recombines TRBV6-2 or TRBV6-3 with TRBJ2-5; weak D call: TRBD1 (8 bases). Trimming cost V 0 bases and J 7 bases, with 27 bases left between them. The CDR3 covers 19 residues. CDR1 MNHEY and CDR2 SVGEGT come from the germline V gene. The CDR3 bases are TGTGCCAGCAGTTACTCGGTTGGACAGGGCGGGAGCTCCAAGGTGACCCAGTACTTC. Translating gives CASSYSVGQGGSSKVTQYF.

This chain connects TRBV5-8 to TRBJ1-6; D remains unclear. The length of the CDR3 is 16 residues. Looked up from germline, CDR1 is SGHTS and CDR2 is YDEGEE. V lost 6 bases, J lost 3 bases, and 16 bases lay in between. CDR3 bases: TGTGCCAGCATGAGGGCAGCCACCTTCTATAATTCACCCCTCCACTTT. Protein: CASMRAATFYNSPLHF.

This clone was counted between two and nine times. The rearrangement uses TRBV18 and TRBJ1-6; TRBD1 might be the D (5 bases). CDR3 length equals 15 residues. Trimming pared 6 bases from V and 3 bases from J, leaving 12 bases between. CDR1 KGHSH and CDR2 LQKENI come from the germline V gene. The CDR3 protein is CASSPPGGYNSPLHF. The CDR3 DNA sequence: TGTGCCAGCTCTCCTCCCGGGGGCTATAATTCACCCCTCCACTTT.

The chain combines TRBV6-5 with TRBJ1-6, with D possibly matching TRBD1 (6 bases). This CDR3 is 15 amino acids long. V was cut by 4 bases and J by 2 bases, with 9 bases left in between. Germline V gene lookup returns CDR1 MNHEY and CDR2 SVGAGI. CDR3 nucleotides: TGTGCCAGCAGTTTACAGGGTACCTATAATTCACCCCTCCACTTT. Protein: CASSLQGTYNSPLHF.

V gene TRBV29-1 combines with J gene TRBJ2-1, with 9 bases fitting TRBD2. V gave up 3 bases and J gave up 7 bases; unmatched junction bases: 7. Per germline, CDR1 SQVTM and CDR2 ANQGSEA. The CDR3 runs 14 residues. The CDR3 spells CSVELAGIYNEQFF. CDR3 nucleotide sequence: TGCAGCGTTGAGCTAGCGGGAATATATAATGAGCAGTTCTTC.

This CDR3 reads CASSLRADWFRFF. CDR3 bases: TGCGCCAGCAGCTTGCGTGCGGACTGGTTTAGGTTCTTC. The chain has TRBV5-1 and TRBJ2-1, with D perhaps TRBD2 (5 bases). With 1 base removed from V and 15 bases from J, the gap between germline ends came to 17 bases. This CDR3 has 13 residues. CDR1 and CDR2 from the germline V gene are SGHRS and YFSETQ.

The V call is TRBV30, the J call TRBJ1-2; 10 positions match TRBD1. This CDR3 is built from 12 residues. J gave up 5 bases and V 5 bases, and 2 bases lay outside the gene matches. Germline CDR1 reads GTSNPN; CDR2 reads SVGIG (reference sequence). The CDR3 sequence: CAWGTGVYGYTF. For the CDR3, the DNA is TGTGCCTGGGGGACAGGGGTTTATGGCTACACCTTC.

J is TRBJ2-1 and V is TRBV6-4; D unresolved. The CDR3 contains 15 residues. Trimming removed 4 bases at V and 4 bases at J, with 14 bases between. The germline V gene has CDR1 MRHNA and CDR2 SNTAGT. The CDR3 spells CASSVYRPIYNEQFF. DNA for the CDR3: TGTGCCAGCAGTGTTTACAGACCAATTTACAATGAGCAGTTCTTC.

The V and J genes are TRBV7-2 and TRBJ2-1; D perhaps matches TRBD2 (5 bases). Trimming cost V 5 bases and J 8 bases, with 13 bases left between them. Germline loops: CDR1 SGHTA, CDR2 FQGNSA. CDR3 size: 13 residues. In DNA, the CDR3 is TGTGCCAGCAGCACCCCACTAGGCGATGAGCAGTTCTTC. Amino acids: CASSTPLGDEQFF.

The rearrangement uses TRBV5-1 and TRBJ2-1; 8 nucleotides line up with TRBD2. CDR1 and CDR2 (germline): SGHRS, YFSETQ. The CDR3 is 17 amino acids. After removal of 2 bases from V and 4 bases from J, the junction contained 11 bases not matched to a gene. The CDR3: CASSFGLAGLIYNEQFF. In DNA, the CDR3 is TGCGCCAGCAGCTTTGGGCTAGCGGGCCTAATTTACAATGAGCAGTTCTTC.

As to this clone: Other DNA sequences in the sample encode the same CDR3. This chain uses TRBV27 with TRBJ1-5; 8 positions match TRBD1. Trimming cost V 5 bases and J 2 bases; bases outside gene matches: 2. The CDR3 loop spans 14 amino acids. In germline, CDR1 is MNHEY, CDR2 SMNVEV (reference sequence). CDR3 sequence reads: CASSPGQGNQPQHF. The CDR3 nucleotides read TGTGCCAGCAGTCCGGGACAGGGCAATCAGCCCCAGCATTTT.